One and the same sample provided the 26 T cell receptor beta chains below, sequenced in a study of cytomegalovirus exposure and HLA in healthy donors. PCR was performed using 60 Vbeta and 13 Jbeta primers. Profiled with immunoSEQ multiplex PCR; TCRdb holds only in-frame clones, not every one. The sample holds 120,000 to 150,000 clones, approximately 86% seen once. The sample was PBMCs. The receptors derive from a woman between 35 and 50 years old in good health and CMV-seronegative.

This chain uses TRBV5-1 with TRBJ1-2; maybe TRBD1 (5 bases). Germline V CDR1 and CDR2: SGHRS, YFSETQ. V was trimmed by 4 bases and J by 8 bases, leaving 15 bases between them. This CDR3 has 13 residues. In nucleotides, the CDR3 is TGCGCCAGCAGCCCGGAGGGGAGGGAAGGCTACACCTTC. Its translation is CASSPEGREGYTF.

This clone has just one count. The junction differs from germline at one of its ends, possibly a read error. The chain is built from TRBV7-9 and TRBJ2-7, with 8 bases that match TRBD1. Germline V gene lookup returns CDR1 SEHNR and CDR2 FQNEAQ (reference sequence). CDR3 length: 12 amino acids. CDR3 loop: CSSSLDRGEQYF. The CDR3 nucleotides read TGTTCCAGCAGCCTAGACAGGGGCGAGCAGTACTTC.

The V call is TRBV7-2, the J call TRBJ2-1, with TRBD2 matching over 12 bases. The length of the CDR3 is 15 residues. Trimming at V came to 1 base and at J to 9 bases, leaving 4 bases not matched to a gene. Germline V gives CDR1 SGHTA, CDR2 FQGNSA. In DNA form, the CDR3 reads TGTGCCAGCAGCTTAGGACTAGCGGGAGTGGGTGAGCAGTTCTTC. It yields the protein CASSLGLAGVGEQFF.

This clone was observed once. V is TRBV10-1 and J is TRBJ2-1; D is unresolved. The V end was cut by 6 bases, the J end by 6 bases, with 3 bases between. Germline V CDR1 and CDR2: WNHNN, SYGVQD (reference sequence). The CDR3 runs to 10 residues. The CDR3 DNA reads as TGCGCCAGCAGGGCCAATGAGCAGTTCTTC. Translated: CASRANEQFF.

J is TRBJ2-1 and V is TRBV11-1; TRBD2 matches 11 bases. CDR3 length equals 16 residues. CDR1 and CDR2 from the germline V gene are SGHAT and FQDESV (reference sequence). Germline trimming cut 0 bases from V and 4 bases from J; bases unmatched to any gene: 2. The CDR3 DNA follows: TGTGCCAGCAGCTTAGCGGGACTAGCGGTATACAATGAGCAGTTCTTC. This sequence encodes CASSLAGLAVYNEQFF.

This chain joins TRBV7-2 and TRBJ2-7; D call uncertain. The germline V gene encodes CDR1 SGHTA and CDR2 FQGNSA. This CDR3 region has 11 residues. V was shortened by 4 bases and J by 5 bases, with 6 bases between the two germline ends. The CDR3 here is CASSSIDEQYF. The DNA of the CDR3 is TGTGCCAGCAGCTCTATAGACGAGCAGTACTTC.

Here the CDR3 reads CATTTGTANTGELFF. The CDR3 DNA is TGTGCCACTACTACAGGGACCGCGAACACCGGGGAGCTGTTTTTT. The chain is built from TRBV15 and TRBJ2-2, with TRBD1 as a possible D gene (6 bases). Germline V gene sequence: CDR1 LNHNV, CDR2 YYDKDF (reference sequence). The ends were cut back, 9 bases at V and 0 bases at J, with 14 bases in the middle. This CDR3 is 15 amino acids long.

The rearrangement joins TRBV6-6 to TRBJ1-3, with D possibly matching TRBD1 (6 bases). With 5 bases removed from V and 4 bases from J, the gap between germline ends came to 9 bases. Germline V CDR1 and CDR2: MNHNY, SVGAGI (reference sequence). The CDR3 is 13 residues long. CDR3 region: CASSGTLGNTIYF. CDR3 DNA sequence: TGTGCCAGCAGTGGGACACTCGGAAACACCATATATTTT.

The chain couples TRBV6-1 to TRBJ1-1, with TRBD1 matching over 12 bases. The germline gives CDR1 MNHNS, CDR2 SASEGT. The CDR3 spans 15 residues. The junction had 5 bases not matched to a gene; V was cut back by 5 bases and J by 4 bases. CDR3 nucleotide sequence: TGTGCCAGCAGTACTAGGGACAGGGGGCTCACTGAAGCTTTCTTT. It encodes CASSTRDRGLTEAFF.

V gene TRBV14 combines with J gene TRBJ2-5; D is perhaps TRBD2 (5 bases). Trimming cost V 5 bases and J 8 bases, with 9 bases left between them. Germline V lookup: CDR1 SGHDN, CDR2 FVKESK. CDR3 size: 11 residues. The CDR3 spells CASSSGGTQYF. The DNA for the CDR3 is TGTGCCAGCAGCTCCGGAGGTACCCAGTACTTC.

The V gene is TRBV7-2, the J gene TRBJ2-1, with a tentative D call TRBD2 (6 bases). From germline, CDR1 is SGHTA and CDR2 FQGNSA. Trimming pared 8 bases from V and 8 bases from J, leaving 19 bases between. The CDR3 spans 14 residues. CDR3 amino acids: CASARDSMVDEQFF. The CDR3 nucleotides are TGTGCCAGCGCCCGGGACTCAATGGTCGATGAGCAGTTCTTC.

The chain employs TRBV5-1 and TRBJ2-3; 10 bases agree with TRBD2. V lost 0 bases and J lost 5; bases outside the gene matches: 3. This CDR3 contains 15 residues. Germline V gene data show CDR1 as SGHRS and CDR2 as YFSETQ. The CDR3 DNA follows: TGCGCCAGCAGCTTGGGACTAGCGGGCAAAGATACGCAGTATTTT. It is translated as CASSLGLAGKDTQYF.

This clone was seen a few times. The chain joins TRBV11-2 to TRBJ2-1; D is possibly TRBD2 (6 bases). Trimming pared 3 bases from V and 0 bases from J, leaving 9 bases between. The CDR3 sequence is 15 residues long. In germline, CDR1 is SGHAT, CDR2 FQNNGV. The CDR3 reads CASSFSGYSYNEQFF. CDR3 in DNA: TGTGCCAGCAGCTTCAGCGGGTACTCCTACAATGAGCAGTTCTTC.

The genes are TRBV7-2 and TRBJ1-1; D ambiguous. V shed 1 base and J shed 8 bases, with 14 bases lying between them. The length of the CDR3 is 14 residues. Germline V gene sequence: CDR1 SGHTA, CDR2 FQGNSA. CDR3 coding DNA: TGTGCCAGCAGCTTAGGAGGGAAACGAGGCGAAGCTTTCTTT. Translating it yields CASSLGGKRGEAFF. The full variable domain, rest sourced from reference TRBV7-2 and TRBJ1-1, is GAGVSQSPSNKVTEKGKDVELRCDPISGHTALYWYRQSLGQGLEFLIYFQGNSAPDKSGLPSDRFSAERTGGSVSTLTIQRTQQEDSAVYLCASSLGGKRGEAFFGQGTRLTVV.

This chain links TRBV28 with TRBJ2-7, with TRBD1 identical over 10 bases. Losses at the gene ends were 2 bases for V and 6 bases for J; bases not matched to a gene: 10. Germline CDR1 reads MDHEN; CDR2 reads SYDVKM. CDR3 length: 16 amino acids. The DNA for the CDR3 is TGTGCCAGCAGTTTACTTACCGGGACAGGGGACCCCGAGCAGTACTTC. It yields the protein CASSLLTGTGDPEQYF.

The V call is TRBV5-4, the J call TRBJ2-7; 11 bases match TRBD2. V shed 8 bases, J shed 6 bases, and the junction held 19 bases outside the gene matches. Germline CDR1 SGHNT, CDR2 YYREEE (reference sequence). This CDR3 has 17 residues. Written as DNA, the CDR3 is TGTGCCAGTCTAGCGGGAGGCCCAAATTCGCCCGTCTCCGAGCAGTACTTC. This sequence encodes CASLAGGPNSPVSEQYF.

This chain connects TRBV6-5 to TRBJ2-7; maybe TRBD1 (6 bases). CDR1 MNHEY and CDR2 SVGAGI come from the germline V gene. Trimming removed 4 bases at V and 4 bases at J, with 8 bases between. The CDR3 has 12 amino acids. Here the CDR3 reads CASSSRGYEQYF. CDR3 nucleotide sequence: TGTGCCAGCAGTTCCAGGGGTTACGAGCAGTACTTC.

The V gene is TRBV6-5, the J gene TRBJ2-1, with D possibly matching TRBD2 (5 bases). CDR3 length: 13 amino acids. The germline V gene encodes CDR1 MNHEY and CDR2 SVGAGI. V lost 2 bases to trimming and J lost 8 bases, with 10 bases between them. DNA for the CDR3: TGTGCCAGCAGTTACCGTGGACTGTATGAGCAGTTCTTC. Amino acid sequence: CASSYRGLYEQFF.

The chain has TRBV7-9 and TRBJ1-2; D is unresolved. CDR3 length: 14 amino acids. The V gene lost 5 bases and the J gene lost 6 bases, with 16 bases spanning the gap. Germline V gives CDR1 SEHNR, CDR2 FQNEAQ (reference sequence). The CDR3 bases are TGTGCCAGCAGCCGCGGCCAAAACCTACATGGCTACACCTTC. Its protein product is CASSRGQNLHGYTF.

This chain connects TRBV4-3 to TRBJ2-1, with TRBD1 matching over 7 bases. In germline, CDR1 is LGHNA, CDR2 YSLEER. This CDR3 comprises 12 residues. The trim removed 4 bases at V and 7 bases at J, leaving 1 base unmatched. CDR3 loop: CASSPTGNEQFF. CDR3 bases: TGCGCCAGCAGCCCGACAGGGAATGAGCAGTTCTTC.

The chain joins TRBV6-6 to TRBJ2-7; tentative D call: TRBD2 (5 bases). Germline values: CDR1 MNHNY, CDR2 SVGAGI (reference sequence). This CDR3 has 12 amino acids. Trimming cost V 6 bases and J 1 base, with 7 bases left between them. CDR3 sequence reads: CASSGDSYEQYF. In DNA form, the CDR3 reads TGTGCCAGCAGCGGGGATTCCTACGAGCAGTACTTC.

CDR3 residues: CASSAGQGRVDTQYF. In DNA form, the CDR3 reads TGCGCCAGCAGCGCGGGGCAGGGTCGGGTCGATACGCAGTATTTT. The chain uses TRBV4-1 and TRBJ2-3, with TRBD2 as a possible D gene (6 bases). The CDR3 has 15 residues. The germline gives CDR1 MGHRA, CDR2 YSYEKL. Trimming left V 5 bases short and J 6 bases short, with 18 bases between.

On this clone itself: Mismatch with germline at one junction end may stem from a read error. CDR3 sequence reads: CSSSLGSDYGYTF. In nucleotides, the CDR3 is TGTTCCAGCAGCTTAGGCAGTGACTATGGCTACACCTTC. The gene calls are TRBV7-9 and TRBJ1-2; D gene ambiguous. The CDR3 covers 13 residues. CDR1 and CDR2 from the germline V gene are SEHNR and FQNEAQ (reference sequence).

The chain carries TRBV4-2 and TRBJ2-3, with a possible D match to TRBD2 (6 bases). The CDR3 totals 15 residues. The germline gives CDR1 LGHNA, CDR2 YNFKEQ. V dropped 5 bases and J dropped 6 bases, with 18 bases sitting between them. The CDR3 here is CASSDGGGTSDTQYF. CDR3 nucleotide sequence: TGTGCCAGCAGCGATGGGGGAGGAACGTCCGATACGCAGTATTTT.

The CDR3 DNA is TGTGCCAGCAGCCAACCACAGGGTAGTGGGGGCAATGAGCAGTTCTTC. It translates to CASSQPQGSGGNEQFF. This sequence joins TRBV4-2 and TRBJ2-1, with D perhaps matching TRBD1 (6 bases). The CDR3 runs 16 residues. V was trimmed by 2 bases and J by 6 bases, leaving 17 bases between them. CDR1 is LGHNA, CDR2 YNFKEQ, per germline.

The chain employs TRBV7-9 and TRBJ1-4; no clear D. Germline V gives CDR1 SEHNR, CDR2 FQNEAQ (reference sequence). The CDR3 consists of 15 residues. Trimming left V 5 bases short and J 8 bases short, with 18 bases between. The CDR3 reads CASSPPAGNEEKLFF. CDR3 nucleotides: TGTGCCAGCAGCCCCCCGGCGGGAAACGAAGAAAAACTGTTTTTT.